The clone carrying this T cell receptor (beta chain) was seen more than once but under ten times. The CDR3 has 14 amino acids. CDR1 and CDR2 from the germline V gene are SGHKS and YYEKEE (reference sequence). Losses at the gene ends were 2 bases for V and 6 bases for J; bases not matched to a gene: 5. The assay was immunoSEQ multiplex PCR, and TCRdb's table has in-frame clones only and misses some. The sample consists of about 110,000 clones, approximately 70% of them appearing once. This entry comes from a study of shared clonotypes between healthy human individuals. This TCR derives from a woman aged 25-40 years in good health. The rearrangement joins TRBV5-5 to TRBJ2-7; 10 bases are shared with TRBD2. Material: memory CD8+ T cells sorted from blood. Subset reported: CD45RO+ cells pooled with CCR7-negative TemRA cells. In nucleotides, the CDR3 is TGTGCCAGCAGCTTCGCTAGCGGGAGAAGCGAGCAGTACTTC. It translates to CASSFASGRSEQYF.